This is a list of T cell receptor beta chains from one sample in a study of blood T cells in healthy people across ages. TCRdb re-called the 5' RACE reads with MiXCR, one entry per CDR3 protein. The data show approximately 760,000 distinct CDR3 sequences, 20% to 25% seen once. The sample was also linked to a second study, of T cells of mothers and their children.

The specimen was blood. The receptors originated from a boy aged 10-17 years in good health. CDR3s include the opening cysteine and the closing phenylalanine or tryptophan. A D gene is named only where the DNA matches it firmly. Rows give clone size only sometimes, using once, few, many, or a class for an expanded clone.

. TRBD2 TRBJ2-7 TRBV4-2 CASSQVVTRAGETYEQYF
few . TRBJ2-1 TRBV6-6 CASSYVLGGDEQFF
. TRBD2 TRBJ2-7 TRBV29-1 CSVAPLLAGRDQYF
. . TRBJ1-4 TRBV9 CASSISGSTEKLFF
many . TRBJ1-1 TRBV27 CASSLFGGTEAFF
. TRBD1 TRBJ2-3 TRBV6-5 CASSPRSGTGGSTQYF
few TRBD2 TRBJ2-5 TRBV11-2 CASSQTSGSYQETQYF
. . TRBJ2-7 TRBV7-2 CASSQSEDYEQYF
. . TRBJ2-7 TRBV5-1 CASSLAIGTREQYF
few TRBD1 . TRBV11-3 CASSFPVGTGYNEQFF
few TRBD2 TRBJ2-1 TRBV24-1 CATSDQSRGGSYNEQFF
. TRBD1 TRBJ2-4 TRBV4-1 CASSQEDREIPVLHF
many TRBD2 TRBJ2-1 TRBV7-9 CASISGSSYNEQFF
few TRBD1 TRBJ1-4 TRBV10-3 CAISGKTGEELFF
. . TRBJ2-1 TRBV9 CASSVDLPGVSSYNEQFF
. . TRBJ1-3 TRBV12-3/TRBV12-4 CASSLGFSGNTIYF
. TRBD2 TRBJ2-1 TRBV7-6 CASSVRTSGSNFYNEQFF
few TRBD1 TRBJ1-2 TRBV12-3/TRBV12-4 CASSSSDRDRNYGYTF
few . TRBJ1-1 TRBV12-3/TRBV12-4 CASSFGRTEAFF
few . TRBJ2-3 TRBV7-8 CASSPARTRGTDTQYF
. . TRBJ2-3 TRBV15 CATSRDGGRERVYPNASTDTQYF
few . TRBJ2-3 TRBV20-1 CSARVGGGTQYF
few . TRBJ1-2 TRBV27 CASRWGVGYGYTF
. . TRBJ2-3 TRBV24-1 CATSDKDRGTDTQYF
. . TRBJ1-2 TRBV20-1 CSARDQRRVLYGYTF
. TRBD1 TRBJ2-3 TRBV7-6 CASSLAGTGITDTQYF
. TRBD2 TRBJ2-5 TRBV12-3/TRBV12-4 CASTGLAGVETQYF
few . TRBJ2-7 TRBV20-1 CSAHRGTAPYEQYF
. . . TRBV6-2/TRBV6-3 CASSYWVYEQYF